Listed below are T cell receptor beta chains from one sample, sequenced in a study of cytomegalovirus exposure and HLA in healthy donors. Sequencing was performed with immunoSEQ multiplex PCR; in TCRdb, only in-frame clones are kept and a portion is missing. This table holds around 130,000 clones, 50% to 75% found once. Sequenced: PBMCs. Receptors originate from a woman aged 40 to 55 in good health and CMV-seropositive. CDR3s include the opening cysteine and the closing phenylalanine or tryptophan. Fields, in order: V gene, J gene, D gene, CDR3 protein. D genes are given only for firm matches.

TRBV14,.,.,CASSGREPYEQYF
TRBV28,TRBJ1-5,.,CASSGQVPPQHF
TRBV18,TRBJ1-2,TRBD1,CASSPTGQEFYGYTF
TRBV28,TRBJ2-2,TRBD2,CASRGGGRIGELFF
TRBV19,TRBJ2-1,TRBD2,CASSIDALAGYNEQFF
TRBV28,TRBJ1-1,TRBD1,CASSGTTGDTEAFF
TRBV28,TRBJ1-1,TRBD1,CASSGTGGTEAFF
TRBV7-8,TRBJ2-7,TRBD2,CASRLREGAGLTGNEQYF
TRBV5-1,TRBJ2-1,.,CASSQTHNNEQFF
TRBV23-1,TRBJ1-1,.,CASSRPGHMNTEAFF
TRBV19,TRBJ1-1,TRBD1,CASSIVEGGVEEAFF
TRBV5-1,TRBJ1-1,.,CASSHGGSRGTEAFF
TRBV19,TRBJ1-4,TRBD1,CASRKTGTGNEKLFF
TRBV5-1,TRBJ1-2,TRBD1,CASSLTGETNYGYTF
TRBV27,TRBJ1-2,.,CASSLKPAGNYGYTF
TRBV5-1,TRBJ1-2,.,CASSLEWTQKANYGYTF
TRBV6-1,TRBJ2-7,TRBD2,CASIPRGAGAYEQYF
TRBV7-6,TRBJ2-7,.,CASSLGAGAEQYF
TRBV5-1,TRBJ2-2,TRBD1,CASSSTTGGESGELFF
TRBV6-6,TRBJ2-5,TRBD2,CASSHSGGGKETQYF
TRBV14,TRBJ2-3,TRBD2,CASSQATYGGTQYF
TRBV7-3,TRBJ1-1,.,CASSSYTEAFF
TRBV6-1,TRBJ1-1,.,CASSEEGLRSYTEAFF
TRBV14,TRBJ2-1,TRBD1,CASSLGQGRNNEQFF
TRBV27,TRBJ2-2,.,CASSPIRTEGTGELFF
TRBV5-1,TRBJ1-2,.,CASSLGGGFDGYTF
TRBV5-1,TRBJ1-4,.,CASSPGQSRNEKLFF
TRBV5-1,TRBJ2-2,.,CASSTTTGSFSGELFF
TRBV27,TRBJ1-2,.,CASSFLPANYGYTF
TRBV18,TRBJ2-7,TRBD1,CASSPATGGVFDEQYF
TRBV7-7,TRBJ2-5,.,CASSLGSGKETQYF
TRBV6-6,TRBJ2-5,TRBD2,CASSYKGGSQETQYF